This TCR beta chain was retrieved from a study of T cells in localized non-small cell lung cancer. Points from the study as a whole: Tumor trailed uninvolved adjacent lung in T cell clonality, which peaked there. Higher adjacent-lung clonality was associated with shorter survival. Sequencing was restricted to one tumor region; therefore, heterogeneity remains possible. Out of the top 100 tumor clones, a median around 57 were seen in adjacent lung.

With respect to this clone: The antigen remains undetermined. The sample contains more than one DNA sequence encoding this CDR3.

Assay: immunoSEQ multiplex PCR; the TCRdb copy retains only in-frame clones and omits some. The sample consists of tens of thousands of clones, approximately 83% of them appearing once. The sequence derives from a man between 40 and 69 years old with stage II lung adenocarcinoma. The sequenced sample was PBMCs, obtained before any cancer treatment.

CDR3 DNA: TGTGCCAGCAGCCTTATAGGCGGCAATCAGCCCCAGCATTTT. This encodes CASSLIGGNQPQHF. The chain couples TRBV27 to TRBJ1-5, with D unresolved. Germline loops: CDR1 MNHEY, CDR2 SMNVEV (reference sequence). CDR3 size: 14 residues. Trimming took off 6 bases at V and 2 bases at J, with 11 bases between the two ends.